These 14 T cell receptor beta chains share one sample of origin, sequenced in a study of vaccination effects on CD4 cells after COVID-19. No antigen has been assigned to these receptors. Produced via immunoSEQ multiplex PCR; TCRdb's table is partial and in-frame only. The sample includes about 22,000 clones, about four fifths seen only once; the top ten take over 35%. Pools of viral peptides were used by the ViraFEST assay to expand antigen-specific CD4+ T cells ahead of sequencing. On roughly day 10 of culture, CD4+ T cells were separated out. Documented for the person is a PCR-confirmed SARS-CoV-2 infection occurring between March and December 2020. Sequenced here: CD4+ T cells from PBMCs cultured with a peptide pool, sampled before COVID-19 vaccination. The receptors were gathered from a human donor who had a prior SARS-CoV-2 infection.

V is TRBV6-5 and J is TRBJ2-5, with 8 bases lining up with TRBD2. The CDR3 is made up of 16 amino acids. Germline V gives CDR1 MNHEY, CDR2 SVGAGI. J was trimmed by 7 bases and V by 8 bases; bases with no gene match: 18. The CDR3 DNA reads TGTGCCAGCCGTTCGGTTGTGGCGGGGGGTCGGGGGACCCAGTACTTC. It translates to CASRSVVAGGRGTQYF.

The rearrangement joins TRBV29-1 to TRBJ1-2; D is perhaps TRBD1 (5 bases). The germline gives CDR1 SQVTM, CDR2 ANQGSEA. Trimming removed 7 bases at V and 1 base at J, with 16 bases between. This CDR3 region has 14 residues. CDR3 sequence reads: CSGGNRGRNYGYTF. The CDR3 DNA follows: TGCAGCGGGGGGAATCGGGGCCGTAACTATGGCTACACCTTC.

This clone was recorded only once. This chain connects TRBV6-5 to TRBJ1-1, with D unclear. Germline loops: CDR1 MNHEY, CDR2 SVGAGI. V shed 0 bases and J shed 0 bases, with 8 bases lying between them. This CDR3 has 15 amino acids. The CDR3 DNA sequence: TGTGCCAGCAGTTACTCGCAAAGTATGAACACTGAAGCTTTCTTT. This codes for CASSYSQSMNTEAFF.

CDR3 protein: CASGLTLSTDTQYF. CDR3 bases: TGTGCTAGTGGTTTGACATTAAGCACAGATACGCAGTATTTT. The chain is built from TRBV12-5 and TRBJ2-3, with D hard to call. CDR3 length equals 14 residues. Trimming shortened V by 2 bases and J by 0 bases, and 6 bases separated the two germline ends. Germline CDR1 is LGHNT and CDR2 is FRNRAP.

The chain uses TRBV9 and TRBJ2-2; TRBD1 matches at 7 bases. V lost 5 bases to trimming and J lost 4 bases; unmatched junction nucleotides: 5. CDR1 is SGDLS and CDR2 is YYNGEE in the germline V gene. The CDR3 covers 14 residues. The CDR3 DNA sequence: TGTGCCAGCAGTAGAACAGGGGCCACCGGGGAGCTGTTTTTT. The encoded protein is CASSRTGATGELFF.

This chain joins TRBV7-2 and TRBJ1-2, with 7 bases fitting TRBD1. The germline CDR1 and CDR2 sequences are SGHTA and FQGNSA. Trimming at V came to 1 base and at J to 3 bases, leaving 5 bases not matched to a gene. CDR3 length: 15 residues. The CDR3 bases are TGTGCCAGCAGCTTAGGGTCAGGGGGGGACTATGGCTACACCTTC. As protein: CASSLGSGGDYGYTF.

The chain recombines TRBV5-1 with TRBJ2-3; possibly TRBD2 for D (5 bases). Germline-derived CDR1 and CDR2 are SGHRS and YFSETQ. The CDR3 runs to 14 residues. The germline V and J ends were trimmed by 0 bases and 8 bases, with 13 bases remaining between them. CDR3 region: CASSLGVGKATQYF. CDR3 in DNA: TGCGCCAGCAGCTTGGGGGTCGGGAAAGCTACGCAGTATTTT.

This sequence joins TRBV7-9 and TRBJ1-3; D is ambiguous. Germline CDR1 reads SEHNR; CDR2 reads FQNEAQ (reference sequence). Between the trimmed V and J ends, which lost 1 base and 0 bases, there was a span of 13 bases. CDR3 length equals 17 residues. The CDR3 DNA follows: TGTGCCAGCAGCTTAGGAACCGGGCCTAACTCTGGAAACACCATATATTTT. This translates into CASSLGTGPNSGNTIYF.

V gene TRBV5-1 combines with J gene TRBJ2-5; D not resolved. From germline, CDR1 is SGHRS and CDR2 YFSETQ. V lost 3 bases, J lost 1 base, and 7 bases lay in between. The CDR3 consists of 13 residues. For the CDR3, the DNA is TGCGCCAGCAGCTCGATAGGCCAAGAGACCCAGTACTTC. Translated, it gives CASSSIGQETQYF. The full variable domain, rest sourced from reference TRBV5-1 and TRBJ2-5, is KAGVTQTPRYLIKTRGQQVTLSCSPISGHRSVSWYQQTPGQGLQFLFEYFSETQRNKGNFPGRFSGRQFSNSRSEMNVSTLELGDSALYLCASSSIGQETQYFGPGTRLLVL.

The genes are TRBV9 and TRBJ2-1, with TRBD2 as a possible D gene (5 bases). The CDR3 is made up of 14 amino acids. Germline V gives CDR1 SGDLS, CDR2 YYNGEE. Trimming took 4 bases from V and 0 from J, leaving 8 bases between them. The CDR3 region is CASSTEVSYNEQFF. The CDR3 DNA sequence: TGTGCCAGCAGCACGGAGGTCTCCTACAATGAGCAGTTCTTC.

V is TRBV6-5 and J is TRBJ1-2, with D hard to call. V was cut by 6 bases and J by 2 bases, with 10 bases left in between. The CDR3 is 13 amino acids. Germline V gives CDR1 MNHEY, CDR2 SVGAGI. CDR3 DNA: TGTGCCAGCAGGCAATCGGGCAACTATGGCTACACCTTC. Translation: CASRQSGNYGYTF.

The rearrangement uses TRBV6-6 and TRBJ2-3; 7 bases are a match to TRBD1. Germline assignment: CDR1 MNHNY and CDR2 SVGAGI (reference sequence). The CDR3 covers 14 residues. V gave up 7 bases and J gave up 5 bases; unmatched junction bases: 9. In nucleotides, the CDR3 is TGTGCCAGCAAATTAAGGGGGCGCGGAGATACGCAGTATTTT. Translating it yields CASKLRGRGDTQYF.

The chain is built from TRBV5-1 and TRBJ2-3; 9 nucleotides agree with TRBD1. CDR3 length: 15 amino acids. After removal of 2 bases from V and 1 base from J, the junction contained 2 bases not matched to a gene. The germline V gene encodes CDR1 SGHRS and CDR2 YFSETQ. CDR3 sequence reads: CASSLQGAGTDTQYF. CDR3 coding DNA: TGCGCCAGCAGCTTACAGGGGGCCGGCACAGATACGCAGTATTTT.

The chain couples TRBV7-2 to TRBJ2-1; 12 bases are shared with TRBD2. The CDR3 consists of 17 residues. Germline trimming cut 6 bases from V and 5 bases from J; bases unmatched to any gene: 11. CDR1 and CDR2 from the germline V gene are SGHTA and FQGNSA. CDR3 nucleotide sequence: TGTGCCAGCAGTAGACTAGCGGGGGTAGTGGGGCACAATGAGCAGTTCTTC. Its protein is CASSRLAGVVGHNEQFF.